Presented here are 11 T cell receptor beta chains from one specimen sequenced in a study of blood T cell repertoires in COVID-19. Sequencing used immunoSEQ multiplex PCR; TCRdb keeps in-frame clones, though not all of them. The sample carries a few hundred thousand clones, around 80% recorded once. Sequencing was performed on peripheral blood. The receptors were sampled from a woman aged 45 to 65 with acute or convalescent COVID-19.

This chain connects TRBV9 to TRBJ2-1, with 7 nucleotides matching TRBD2. With V trimmed by 4 bases and J by 6 bases, 10 bases remained unmatched. Germline values: CDR1 SGDLS, CDR2 YYNGEE. The CDR3 sequence is 15 residues long. This CDR3 reads CASSPPGLAGNEQFF. For the CDR3, the DNA is TGTGCCAGCAGCCCCCCCGGGTTAGCGGGCAATGAGCAGTTCTTC.

In the case of this clone: The same CDR3 can be traced to other DNA sequences in this sample. The genes are TRBV5-4 and TRBJ2-5; 7 positions agree with TRBD2. Germline CDR1 and CDR2: SGHNT and YYREEE (reference sequence). The J segment lost 3 bases and the V segment lost 2 bases, leaving 1 base of the junction unmatched. The CDR3 spans 13 residues. CDR3 sequence reads: CASSLRGEETQYF. CDR3 nucleotide sequence: TGTGCCAGCAGCTTACGGGGGGAAGAGACCCAGTACTTC.

The rearrangement uses TRBV5-1 and TRBJ2-1, with D unclear. The V gene's germline CDR1 is SGHRS and CDR2 YFSETQ. The CDR3 covers 16 residues. V was pared by 0 bases and J by 0 bases, with 10 bases between. The CDR3 DNA reads TGCGCCAGCAGCTTGGCCCCCCTGAGCTCCTACAATGAGCAGTTCTTC. It yields the protein CASSLAPLSSYNEQFF.

In regard to this clone: One end of the junction is discordant with germline, which a read error may explain. V is TRBV19 and J is TRBJ2-2; 7 nucleotides agree with TRBD1. CDR1 is LNHDA, CDR2 SQIVND, per germline (reference sequence). The length of the CDR3 is 14 residues. For the CDR3, the DNA is TGTGTCAGTAGTATCTCACAGGGGACCGGGGAGCTGTTTTTT. Its translation is CVSSISQGTGELFF.

As regards this clone: This same CDR3 is encoded by further DNA sequences in the sample. The V and J genes are TRBV27 and TRBJ1-1, with unresolved D. The CDR3 loop spans 14 amino acids. Germline loops: CDR1 MNHEY, CDR2 SMNVEV (reference sequence). The V end was cut by 2 bases, the J end by 0 bases, with 7 bases between. CDR3 sequence: CASSLGRMNTEAFF. The CDR3 bases are TGTGCCAGCAGTTTAGGGCGTATGAACACTGAAGCTTTCTTT.

The table lists this clone with a few counts. Other DNA sequences of this sample code for an identical CDR3. This chain connects TRBV2 to TRBJ1-3; the D gene is possibly TRBD1 (5 bases). The V gene's germline CDR1 is SNHLY and CDR2 FYNNEI. The V gene lost 2 bases and the J gene lost 4 bases, with 9 bases spanning the gap. The CDR3 is 14 residues long. The CDR3 sequence: CASSEQGGGNTIYF. The CDR3 DNA reads as TGTGCCAGCAGTGAACAGGGTGGGGGAAACACCATATATTTT. The whole variable domain, remainder taken from reference TRBV2 and TRBJ1-3, is EPEVTQTPSHQVTQMGQEVILRCVPISNHLYFYWYRQILGQKVEFLVSFYNNEISEKSEIFDDQFSVERPDGSNFTLKIRSTKLEDSAMYFCASSEQGGGNTIYFGEGSWLTVV.

The genes are TRBV24-1 and TRBJ2-2, with unresolved D. V was clipped by 7 bases and J by 4 bases, with 12 bases between them. The CDR3 is 14 residues long. Germline V gene lookup returns CDR1 KGHDR and CDR2 SFDVKD. This CDR3 reads CATSRTEVTGELFF. The CDR3 DNA reads TGTGCCACCAGCCGAACCGAGGTCACCGGGGAGCTGTTTTTT.

V and J are TRBV7-2 and TRBJ2-2; TRBD1 matches 10 bases. Germline lookup yields CDR1 SGHTA and CDR2 FQGNSA. Trimming cost V 5 bases and J 11 bases; bases outside gene matches: 8. The CDR3 length is 14 residues. Here the CDR3 DNA reads TGTGCCAGCAGCACGGGACAGGGGACTGGCGAGCTGTTTTTT. This gives the protein CASSTGQGTGELFF. Filled out from reference TRBV7-2 and TRBJ2-2, the complete variable domain reads GAGVSQSPSNKVTEKGKDVELRCDPISGHTALYWYRQSLGQGLEFLIYFQGNSAPDKSGLPSDRFSAERTGGSVSTLTIQRTQQEDSAVYLCASSTGQGTGELFFGEGSRLTVL.

Only a few counts were recorded for this clone. The rearrangement joins TRBV7-8 to TRBJ1-2; possibly TRBD1 for D (5 bases). Germline CDR1 reads SGHVS; CDR2 reads FQNEAQ. This CDR3 region has 14 residues. V lost 3 bases and J lost 2, with 10 bases in between. CDR3 nucleotides: TGTGCCAGCAGCTTTGGCAGGGAAAACTATGGCTACACCTTC. It translates to CASSFGRENYGYTF.

This rearrangement joins TRBV5-4 to TRBJ2-1; TRBD2 might be the D (5 bases). Germline loops: CDR1 SGHNT, CDR2 YYREEE (reference sequence). Trimming removed 3 bases from V and 0 bases from J, with 10 bases in between. This CDR3 region has 15 residues. In nucleotides, the CDR3 is TGTGCCAGCAGCTCAGAGGGCAGCTCCTACAATGAGCAGTTCTTC. This encodes CASSSEGSSYNEQFF.

The genes are TRBV5-1 and TRBJ2-3, with a tentative D call TRBD2 (6 bases). This CDR3 spans 15 amino acids. V lost 4 bases, J lost 0 bases, and 12 bases lay in between. CDR1 is SGHRS and CDR2 is YFSETQ in the germline V gene. In DNA form, the CDR3 reads TGCGCCAGCAGCGACGGGACTTTCAGCACAGATACGCAGTATTTT. Translated: CASSDGTFSTDTQYF.